The rows below give T cell receptor beta chains drawn from one sample of a study of blood T cell repertoires in COVID-19. The method was immunoSEQ multiplex PCR; TCRdb's version includes in-frame clones alone and lacks a portion of them. The table lists about 320,000 clones, around 82% of them singletons, with roughly 1.2% in the top ten. Sequenced: peripheral blood. Every receptor here comes from a woman aged 45-65 years with acute or convalescent COVID-19. CDR3s include the opening cysteine and the closing phenylalanine or tryptophan. The D gene is left open where the match is weak. Clone size is given for some rows only: seen once, a few or many times, or a class if the clone is expanded.

cdr3_aa cdr3_nt d_call clone_size j_call v_call
CASRIGTSGANEQFF TGTGCCAGCAGGATCGGGACTAGCGGGGCTAATGAGCAGTTCTTC TRBD2 - TRBJ2-1 TRBV6-5
CASSREDRGGYTF TGTGCCAGCTCGCGCGAGGACCGAGGGGGCTACACCTTC - - TRBJ1-2 TRBV18
CASSLGPNTEAFF TGCGCCAGCAGCTTGGGGCCGAACACTGAAGCTTTCTTT - - TRBJ1-1 TRBV5-1
CASSLGPQGTNEKLFF TGTGCCAGCAGCTTGGGTCCACAGGGAACTAATGAAAAACTGTTTTTT - - TRBJ1-4 TRBV5-8
CATSDPARGPYNEQFF TGTGCCACCAGTGATCCCGCCAGGGGGCCCTACAATGAGCAGTTCTTC TRBD1 - TRBJ2-1 TRBV24-1
CASSPGQPNQPQHF TGTGCCAGCTCACCGGGACAGCCTAATCAGCCCCAGCATTTT TRBD1 - TRBJ1-5 TRBV18
CASSLIRGQNSPLHF TGTGCCAGCAGCTTAATCAGGGGTCAAAATTCACCCCTCCACTTT - - TRBJ1-6 TRBV7-3
CASSVDRGNTGELFF TGTGCCAGCAGCGTAGACAGGGGGAACACCGGGGAGCTGTTTTTT TRBD1 - TRBJ2-2 TRBV9
CAAAGTGVTEAFF TGTGCCGCGGCCGGGACAGGGGTTACTGAAGCTTTCTTT TRBD1 - TRBJ1-1 TRBV10-3
CAWGSGAPRDTQYF TGTGCCTGGGGATCAGGGGCACCCCGCGATACGCAGTATTTT - - TRBJ2-3 TRBV30
CASSMGQGLNEKLFF TGTGCCAGTAGTATGGGACAGGGGCTTAATGAAAAACTGTTTTTT TRBD1 - TRBJ1-4 TRBV19
CASGRSREKLFF TGCGCCAGCGGGAGGTCGCGGGAAAAACTGTTTTTT - - TRBJ1-4 TRBV4-1
CASSLTGGAGSGNTIYF TGCGCCAGCAGCCTAACAGGGGGCGCAGGGTCTGGAAACACCATATATTTT TRBD1 - TRBJ1-3 TRBV5-1
CASSAPGTVNSPLHF TGTGCCAGCAGTGCCCCGGGGACAGTTAATTCACCCCTCCACTTT TRBD1 few TRBJ1-6 TRBV28
CASSSQPGREGEAFF TGTGCCAGCTCATCACAACCGGGACGGGAGGGTGAAGCTTTCTTT - - TRBJ1-1 TRBV18
CASSQRLGTPDEKLFF TGCGCCAGCAGCCAGCGCCTGGGGACACCTGACGAAAAACTGTTTTTT - - TRBJ1-4 TRBV4-1
CASSQGDLRNEQFF TGTGCCAGCAGCCAAGGTGACTTGCGCAATGAGCAGTTCTTC - - TRBJ2-1 TRBV3-1/TRBV3-2
CASSVDEDEAFF TGTGCCAGCAGCGTAGACGAGGATGAAGCTTTCTTT - - TRBJ1-1 TRBV9
CSASQGGGNTIYF TGCAGTGCTAGTCAGGGGGGAGGAAACACCATATATTTT TRBD1 few TRBJ1-3 TRBV20-1
CASSRLAGSDEQYF TGTGCCAGTAGTAGACTAGCGGGGAGTGACGAGCAGTACTTC TRBD2 few TRBJ2-7 TRBV19
CATVKNTGELFF TGTGCTACGGTAAAGAACACCGGGGAGCTGTTTTTT - - TRBJ2-2 TRBV12-5
CASNKRGPQETQYF TGTGCCAGCAATAAGCGGGGGCCCCAAGAGACCCAGTACTTC TRBD2 - TRBJ2-5 TRBV2
CASSIDPLAEGGETQYF TGTGCCAGTAGTATAGACCCCCTAGCGGAGGGGGGAGAGACCCAGTACTTC - - TRBJ2-5 TRBV19
CATSAGTSGAQETQYF TGTGCCACCAGTGCCGGGACTAGCGGGGCACAAGAGACCCAGTACTTC TRBD2 - TRBJ2-5 TRBV24-1
CASSPRTGENGYTF TGTGCCAGCTCACCGCGGACAGGGGAAAATGGCTACACCTTC TRBD1 - TRBJ1-2 TRBV18
CASSWGGRAGDSYNEQFF TGTGCCAGCAGCTGGGGAGGACGAGCGGGGGACTCCTACAATGAGCAGTTCTTC TRBD2 - TRBJ2-1 TRBV5-4
CASSFTGNTEAFF TGCGCCAGCTCATTTACAGGGAACACTGAAGCTTTCTTT - - TRBJ1-1 TRBV5-1